These 5 T cell receptor beta chains were all obtained from the same sample, sequenced in a study of T-cell memory formation after mild COVID-19. TCRdb analysed the 5' RACE reads with MiXCR anew, one entry per CDR3 protein. This sample yields fewer than 400,000 distinct CDR3 sequences, of which about an eighth are seen a single time; roughly a fifth belongs to the top ten. The sequenced material came from PBMCs or a T cell subset sorted from them (not recorded which). The receptors here all came from a man aged 18 to 29 who had mild COVID-19 (a few samples of this study predate the infection). Cell type and time point are not known.

This clonotype has a handful of counts. The chain links TRBV6-2 or TRBV6-3 to TRBJ1-5, with D uncertain. Trimming stripped 4 bases from V and 4 bases from J, with 5 bases between. This CDR3 has 12 amino acids. Germline lookup yields CDR1 MNHEY and CDR2 SVGEGT. CDR3 coding DNA: TGTGCCAGCAGTTCAGCTAATCAGCCCCAGCATTTT. Amino acids: CASSSANQPQHF.

Here the CDR3 DNA reads TGTGCCAGCTCACCGCTCCATCCCGGGTATCAAGATACGCAGTATTTT. Translating gives CASSPLHPGYQDTQYF. The chain is built from TRBV18 and TRBJ2-3; D is unresolved. CDR3 length equals 16 residues. V was trimmed by 3 bases and J by 5 bases, leaving 18 bases between them. Germline V gene sequence: CDR1 KGHSH, CDR2 LQKENI.

This clonotype was observed at least ten times. This chain joins TRBV7-3 and TRBJ2-1, with 8 bases aligning to TRBD2. Germline values: CDR1 SGHTA, CDR2 FQGTGA. Unmatched junction bases numbered 1, after V lost 3 bases and J lost 3 bases. This CDR3 is 14 amino acids long. The CDR3 is CASSFSGDYNEQFF. The DNA of the CDR3 is TGTGCCAGCAGCTTTAGCGGGGACTACAATGAGCAGTTCTTC.

This rearrangement joins TRBV29-1 to TRBJ1-4; a weak D match, TRBD1 (6 bases). CDR1 and CDR2 from the germline V gene are SQVTM and ANQGSEA. There are 15 residues in the CDR3. V was pared by 7 bases and J by 2 bases, with 17 bases between. For the CDR3, the DNA is TGCAGCGCAATACAGGGTTTCGGTACTAATGAAAAACTGTTTTTT. Translated: CSAIQGFGTNEKLFF.

The chain carries TRBV4-1 and TRBJ2-7; tentatively, D is TRBD2 (5 bases). With 2 bases removed from V and 4 bases from J, the gap between germline ends came to 15 bases. Germline V gives CDR1 MGHRA, CDR2 YSYEKL. This CDR3 is 15 amino acids long. The CDR3 loop reads CASSQNSGLLYEQYF. The CDR3 DNA reads TGCGCCAGCAGCCAAAACAGCGGCCTTTTATACGAGCAGTACTTC.